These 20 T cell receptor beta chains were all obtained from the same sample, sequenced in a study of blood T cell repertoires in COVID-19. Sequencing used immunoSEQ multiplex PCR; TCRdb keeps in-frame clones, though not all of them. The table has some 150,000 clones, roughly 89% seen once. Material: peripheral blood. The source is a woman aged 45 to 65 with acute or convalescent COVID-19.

CDR3 residues: CASSLVVAGQETQYF. In nucleotides, the CDR3 is TGTGCCAGCAGCTTAGTGGTAGCGGGACAAGAGACCCAGTACTTC. The chain uses TRBV7-2 and TRBJ2-5, with 8 bases aligning to TRBD2. V lost 1 base and J lost 2; bases outside the gene matches: 3. Germline assignment: CDR1 SGHTA and CDR2 FQGNSA. The CDR3 runs to 15 residues.

The CDR3 nucleotides read TGTGCCTGGAGTGGGGGAGGGGACTATGGCTACACCTTC. Encoded protein: CAWSGGGDYGYTF. The gene calls are TRBV30 and TRBJ1-2; tentative D call: TRBD1 (5 bases). This CDR3 comprises 13 residues. Germline V lookup: CDR1 GTSNPN, CDR2 SVGIG (reference sequence). Deletions cut 1 base from V and 3 bases from J, with 9 bases between.

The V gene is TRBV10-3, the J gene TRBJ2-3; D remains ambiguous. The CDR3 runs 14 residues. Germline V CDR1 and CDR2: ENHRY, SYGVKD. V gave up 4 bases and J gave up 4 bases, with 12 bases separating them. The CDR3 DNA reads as TGTGCCATCAGTGTTTGGCAAACCCCAGATACGCAGTATTTT. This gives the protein CAISVWQTPDTQYF.

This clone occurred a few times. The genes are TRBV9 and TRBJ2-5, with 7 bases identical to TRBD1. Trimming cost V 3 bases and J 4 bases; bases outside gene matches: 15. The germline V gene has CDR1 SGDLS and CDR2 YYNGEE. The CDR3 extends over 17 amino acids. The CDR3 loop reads CASSAADGTGASETQYF. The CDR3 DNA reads TGTGCCAGCAGCGCGGCCGATGGAACAGGGGCGTCAGAGACCCAGTACTTC.

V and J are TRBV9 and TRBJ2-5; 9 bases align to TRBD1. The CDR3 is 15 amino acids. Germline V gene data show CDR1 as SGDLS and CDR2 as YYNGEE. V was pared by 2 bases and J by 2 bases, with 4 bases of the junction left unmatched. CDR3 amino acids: CASSVATGGQETQYF. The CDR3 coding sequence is TGTGCCAGCAGCGTCGCGACAGGGGGACAAGAGACCCAGTACTTC.

CDR3 in amino acids: CASSQTQGVSQPQHF. The CDR3, as DNA: TGTGCCAGCAGCCAAACACAGGGGGTGAGTCAGCCCCAGCATTTT. This chain links TRBV7-2 with TRBJ1-5; the match to TRBD1 covers 8 bases. CDR1 is SGHTA and CDR2 is FQGNSA in the germline V gene. V gave up 5 bases and J gave up 6 bases; unmatched junction bases: 9. The CDR3 runs 15 residues.

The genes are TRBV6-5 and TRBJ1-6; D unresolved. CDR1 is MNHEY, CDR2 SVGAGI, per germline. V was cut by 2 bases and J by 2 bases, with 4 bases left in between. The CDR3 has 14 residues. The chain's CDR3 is CASSYDTYNSPLHF. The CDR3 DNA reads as TGTGCCAGCAGTTACGACACCTATAATTCACCCCTCCACTTT.

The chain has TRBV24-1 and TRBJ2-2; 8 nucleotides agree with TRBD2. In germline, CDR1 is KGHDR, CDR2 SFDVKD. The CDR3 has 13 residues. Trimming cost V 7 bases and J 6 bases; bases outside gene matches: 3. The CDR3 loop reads CATRRGVAGELFF. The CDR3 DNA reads TGTGCCACCAGGCGGGGGGTCGCCGGGGAGCTGTTTTTT.

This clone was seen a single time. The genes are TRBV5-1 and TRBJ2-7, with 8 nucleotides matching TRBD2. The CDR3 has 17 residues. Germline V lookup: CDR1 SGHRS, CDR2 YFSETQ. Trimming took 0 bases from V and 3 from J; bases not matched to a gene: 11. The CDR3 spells CASSLDGTGTRGYEQYF. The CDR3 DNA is TGCGCCAGCAGCTTGGACGGGACCGGGACTAGAGGCTACGAGCAGTACTTC.

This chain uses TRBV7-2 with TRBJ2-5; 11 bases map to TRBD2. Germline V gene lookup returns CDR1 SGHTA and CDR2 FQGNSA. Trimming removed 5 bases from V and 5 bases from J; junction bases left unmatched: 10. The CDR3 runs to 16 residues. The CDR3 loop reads CASSAQSSGGGETQYF. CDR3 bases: TGTGCCAGCAGCGCCCAAAGTAGCGGGGGGGGTGAGACCCAGTACTTC.

In DNA, the CDR3 is TGTGCCAGCAGTTACAGTGGGCCGGGCAATCAGCCCCAGCATTTT. This gives the protein CASSYSGPGNQPQHF. The V call is TRBV6-5, the J call TRBJ1-5; no firm D call. The CDR3 runs to 15 residues. The germline V and J ends were trimmed by 2 bases and 2 bases, with 10 bases remaining between them. Germline CDR1 is MNHEY and CDR2 is SVGAGI.

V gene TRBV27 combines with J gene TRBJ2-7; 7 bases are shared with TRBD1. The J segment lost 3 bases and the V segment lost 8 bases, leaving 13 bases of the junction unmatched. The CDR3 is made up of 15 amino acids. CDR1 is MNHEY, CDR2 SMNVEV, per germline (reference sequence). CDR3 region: CASAHRQGVFYEQYF. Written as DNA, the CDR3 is TGTGCCAGCGCTCACCGACAGGGTGTTTTCTACGAGCAGTACTTC.

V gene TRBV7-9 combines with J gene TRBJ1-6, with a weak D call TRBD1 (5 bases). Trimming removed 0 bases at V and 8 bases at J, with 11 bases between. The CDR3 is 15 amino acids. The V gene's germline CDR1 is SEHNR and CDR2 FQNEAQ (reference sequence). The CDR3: CASSLAASGDSPLHF. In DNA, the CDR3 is TGTGCCAGCAGCTTAGCGGCCTCGGGGGATTCACCCCTCCACTTT.

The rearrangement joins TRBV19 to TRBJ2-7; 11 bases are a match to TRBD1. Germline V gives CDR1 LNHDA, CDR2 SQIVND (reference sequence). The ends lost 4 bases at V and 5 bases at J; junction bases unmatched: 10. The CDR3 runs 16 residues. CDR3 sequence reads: CASSTWTGGAHNEQYF. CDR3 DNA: TGTGCCAGTAGTACCTGGACAGGGGGCGCGCACAACGAGCAGTACTTC.

The DNA of the CDR3 is TGTGCCATCAGGGGGGACAGTTCCTACGAGCAGTACTTC. Its protein is CAIRGDSSYEQYF. The chain employs TRBV10-3 and TRBJ2-7; 7 positions match TRBD1. The germline gives CDR1 ENHRY, CDR2 SYGVKD. The CDR3 is 13 residues long. J lost 1 base, V lost 6 bases, and 3 bases had no gene match.

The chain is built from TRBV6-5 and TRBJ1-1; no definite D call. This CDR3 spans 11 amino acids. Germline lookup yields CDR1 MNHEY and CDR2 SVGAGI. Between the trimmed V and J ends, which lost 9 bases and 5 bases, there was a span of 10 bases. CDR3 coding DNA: TGTGCCAGAAGTCGGTTAACTGAAGCTTTCTTT. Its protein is CARSRLTEAFF.

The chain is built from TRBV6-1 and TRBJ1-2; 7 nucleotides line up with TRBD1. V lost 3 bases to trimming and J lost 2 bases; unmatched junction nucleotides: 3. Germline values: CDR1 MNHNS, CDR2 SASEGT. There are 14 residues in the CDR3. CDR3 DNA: TGTGCCAGCAGTGATTACAGGGGAAACTATGGCTACACCTTC. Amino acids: CASSDYRGNYGYTF.

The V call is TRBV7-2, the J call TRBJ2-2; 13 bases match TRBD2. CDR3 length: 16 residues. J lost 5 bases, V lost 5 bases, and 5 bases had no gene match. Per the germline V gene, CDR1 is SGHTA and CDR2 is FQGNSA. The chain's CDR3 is CASSIGLAGETGELFF. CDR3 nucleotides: TGTGCCAGCAGCATAGGACTAGCGGGAGAAACCGGGGAGCTGTTTTTT.

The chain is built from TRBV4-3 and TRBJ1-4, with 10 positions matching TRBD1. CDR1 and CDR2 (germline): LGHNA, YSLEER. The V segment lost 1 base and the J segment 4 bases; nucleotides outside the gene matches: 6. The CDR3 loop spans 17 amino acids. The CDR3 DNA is TGCGCCAGCAGCCAAGCGGACAGGGGGGATTATAATGAAAAACTGTTTTTT. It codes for CASSQADRGDYNEKLFF.

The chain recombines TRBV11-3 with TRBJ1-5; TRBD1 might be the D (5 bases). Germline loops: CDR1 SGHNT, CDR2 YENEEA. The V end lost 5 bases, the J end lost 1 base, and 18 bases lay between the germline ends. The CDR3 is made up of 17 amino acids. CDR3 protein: CASSRQKQGESNQPQHF. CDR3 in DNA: TGTGCCAGCAGCCGGCAAAAGCAGGGCGAAAGCAATCAGCCCCAGCATTTT. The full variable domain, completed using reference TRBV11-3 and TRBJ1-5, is EAGVVQSPRYKIIEKKQPVAFWCNPISGHNTLYWYLQNLGQGPELLIRYENEEAVDDSQLPKDRFSAERLKGVDSTLKIQPAELGDSAVYLCASSRQKQGESNQPQHFGDGTRLSIL.